Shown below are 9 T cell receptor beta chains from a single sample sequenced in a study of blood T cell repertoires in COVID-19. Here immunoSEQ multiplex PCR was the method, and the copy in TCRdb shows in-frame clones only, minus some. The sample shows around 100,000 clones, 80% to 95% of them seen only once. Sequenced material: peripheral blood. Source of these receptors: a man aged 45 to 65 with active COVID-19.

This chain connects TRBV4-2 to TRBJ2-3; TRBD2 is a possible D gene (7 bases). V lost 0 bases to trimming and J lost 2 bases, with 15 bases between them. In germline, CDR1 is LGHNA, CDR2 YNFKEQ. The CDR3 sequence is 17 residues long. DNA of the CDR3: TGTGCCAGCAGCCAAGATGGTACGGGGGGCTTCACAGATACGCAGTATTTT. Translated: CASSQDGTGGFTDTQYF.

A word on this clone: This CDR3 is also generated by other DNA sequences in the sample. V usage is TRBV4-1 and J usage is TRBJ1-1; unclear D gene. Trimming took off 3 bases at V and 1 base at J, with 6 bases between the two ends. CDR3 length: 13 residues. Germline CDR1 MGHRA, CDR2 YSYEKL. In nucleotides, the CDR3 is TGCGCCAGCAGCCAGGGAGGGAACACTGAAGCTTTCTTT. It yields the protein CASSQGGNTEAFF.

This chain connects TRBV29-1 to TRBJ1-2; 8 bases align to TRBD1. The junction had 8 bases not matched to a gene; V was cut back by 6 bases and J by 8 bases. Germline values: CDR1 SQVTM, CDR2 ANQGSEA. This CDR3 is built from 12 residues. DNA of the CDR3: TGCAGCGTGAGGCAGGGGGCTCGGGGCTACACCTTC. Residues: CSVRQGARGYTF.

The genes are TRBV6-1 and TRBJ1-5; D remains unclear. V was clipped by 2 bases and J by 6 bases, with 14 bases between them. Germline CDR1 reads MNHNS; CDR2 reads SASEGT. CDR3 length equals 15 residues. CDR3 in DNA: TGTGCCAGCAGTGAACGCGGCAGCTCCGGTCAGCCCCAGCATTTT. Translated, it gives CASSERGSSGQPQHF.

The genes are TRBV4-2 and TRBJ2-2; D remains unclear. The CDR3 consists of 14 residues. The V end was cut by 0 bases, the J end by 7 bases, with 9 bases between. Germline V CDR1 and CDR2: LGHNA, YNFKEQ. The CDR3 region is CASSQERLGGELFF. CDR3 DNA sequence: TGTGCCAGCAGCCAAGAGAGGTTAGGCGGGGAGCTGTTTTTT.

The J gene is TRBJ1-1, the V gene TRBV29-1; perhaps TRBD1 as D (5 bases). The CDR3 is 14 residues long. V lost 6 bases to trimming and J lost 3 bases, with 17 bases between them. Germline CDR1 reads SQVTM; CDR2 reads ANQGSEA. The CDR3 DNA follows: TGCAGCGTGGGACTTCAAGTAAAGGACACTGAAGCTTTCTTT. Translated, it gives CSVGLQVKDTEAFF.

This clone was seen only once. The chain joins TRBV6-5 to TRBJ1-4; 10 bases line up with TRBD1. Germline loops: CDR1 MNHEY, CDR2 SVGAGI. The CDR3 sequence is 13 residues long. V was clipped by 6 bases and J by 7 bases; unmatched bases: 2. CDR3 sequence (DNA): TGTGCCAGCAGCCGACAGGGGGCTGAAAAACTGTTTTTT. This translates into CASSRQGAEKLFF.

In this sample, this clone turned up a few times. V and J are TRBV5-4 and TRBJ1-5; TRBD1 agrees at 7 bases. The CDR3 contains 13 residues. Trimming at V came to 4 bases and at J to 6 bases, leaving 4 bases not matched to a gene. CDR1 is SGHNT, CDR2 YYREEE, per germline (reference sequence). CDR3 sequence: CASSANRGQPQHF. The CDR3 coding sequence is TGTGCCAGCAGCGCCAACAGGGGTCAGCCCCAGCATTTT.

The rearrangement uses TRBV6-1 and TRBJ2-4; 10 bases align to TRBD1. Unmatched junction bases numbered 10, after V lost 0 bases and J lost 8 bases. The CDR3 consists of 17 residues. Germline-derived CDR1 and CDR2 are MNHNS and SASEGT. The CDR3 region is CASSEAISRQGAYIQYF. In DNA, the CDR3 is TGTGCCAGCAGTGAAGCGATTAGTCGACAGGGGGCCTACATTCAGTACTTC.